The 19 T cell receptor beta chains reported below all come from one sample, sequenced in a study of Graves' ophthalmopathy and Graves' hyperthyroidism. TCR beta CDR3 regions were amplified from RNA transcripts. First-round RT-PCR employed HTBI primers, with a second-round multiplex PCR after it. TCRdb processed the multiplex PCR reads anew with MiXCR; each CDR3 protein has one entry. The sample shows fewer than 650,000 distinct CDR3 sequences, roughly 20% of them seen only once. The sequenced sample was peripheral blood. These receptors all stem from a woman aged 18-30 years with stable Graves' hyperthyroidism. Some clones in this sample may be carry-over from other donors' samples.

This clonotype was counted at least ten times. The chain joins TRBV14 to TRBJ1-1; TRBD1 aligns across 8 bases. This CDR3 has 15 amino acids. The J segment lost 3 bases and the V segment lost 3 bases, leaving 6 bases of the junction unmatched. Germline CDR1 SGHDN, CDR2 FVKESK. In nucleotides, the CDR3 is TGTGCCAGCAGCCAGGGGCAGGGGGCTGACACTGAAGCTTTCTTT. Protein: CASSQGQGADTEAFF.

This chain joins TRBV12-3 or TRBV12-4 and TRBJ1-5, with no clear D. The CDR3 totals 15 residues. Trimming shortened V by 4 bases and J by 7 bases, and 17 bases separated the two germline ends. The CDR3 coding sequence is TGTGCCAGCAGTTCCGGACCGTTTCGGGGACAGCCCCAGCATTTT. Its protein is CASSSGPFRGQPQHF.

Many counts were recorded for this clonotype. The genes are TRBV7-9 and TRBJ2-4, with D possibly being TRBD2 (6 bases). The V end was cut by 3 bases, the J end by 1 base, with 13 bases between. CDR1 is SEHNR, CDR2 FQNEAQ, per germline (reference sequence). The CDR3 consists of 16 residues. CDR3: CASSFSGGEAKNIQYF. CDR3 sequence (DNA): TGTGCCAGCAGCTTTTCAGGAGGGGAGGCCAAAAACATTCAGTACTTC.

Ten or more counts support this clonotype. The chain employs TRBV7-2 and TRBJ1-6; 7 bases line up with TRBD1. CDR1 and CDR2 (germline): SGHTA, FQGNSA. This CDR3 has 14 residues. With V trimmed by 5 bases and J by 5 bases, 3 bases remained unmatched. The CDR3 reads CASSRQGDNSPLHF. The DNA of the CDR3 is TGTGCCAGCAGCCGACAGGGCGATAATTCACCCCTCCACTTT.

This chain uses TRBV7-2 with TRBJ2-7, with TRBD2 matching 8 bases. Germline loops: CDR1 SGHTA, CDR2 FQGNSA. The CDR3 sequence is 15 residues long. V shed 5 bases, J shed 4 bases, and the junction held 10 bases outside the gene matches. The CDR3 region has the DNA TGTGCCAGCAGCCCCGCCTCGGGGGGGGCTTACGAGCAGTACTTC. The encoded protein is CASSPASGGAYEQYF.

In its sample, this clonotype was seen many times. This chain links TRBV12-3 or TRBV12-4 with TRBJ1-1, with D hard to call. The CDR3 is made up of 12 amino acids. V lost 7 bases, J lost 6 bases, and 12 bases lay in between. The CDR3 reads CASTRVLAEAFF. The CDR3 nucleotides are TGTGCCAGCACGAGGGTTTTAGCTGAAGCTTTCTTT.

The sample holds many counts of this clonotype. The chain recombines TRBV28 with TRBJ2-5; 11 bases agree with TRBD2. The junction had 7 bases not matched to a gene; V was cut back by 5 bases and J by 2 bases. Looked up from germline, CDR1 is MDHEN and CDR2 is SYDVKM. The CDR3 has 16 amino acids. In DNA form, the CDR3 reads TGTGCCAGCAGTCAAACGGGACTAGCGGCACAAGAGACCCAGTACTTC. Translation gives CASSQTGLAAQETQYF.

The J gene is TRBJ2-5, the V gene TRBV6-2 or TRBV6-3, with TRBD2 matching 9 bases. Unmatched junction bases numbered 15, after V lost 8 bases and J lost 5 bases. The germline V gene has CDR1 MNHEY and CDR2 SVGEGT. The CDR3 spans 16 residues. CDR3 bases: TGTGCCAGCTCCCTATACGGGACTAGCCTCGCGGAGACCCAGTACTTC. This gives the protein CASSLYGTSLAETQYF.

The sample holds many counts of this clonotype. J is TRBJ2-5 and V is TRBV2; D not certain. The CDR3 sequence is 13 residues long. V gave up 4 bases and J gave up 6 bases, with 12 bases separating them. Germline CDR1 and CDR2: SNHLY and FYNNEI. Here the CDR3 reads CASSVARQKTQYF. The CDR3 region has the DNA TGTGCCAGCAGTGTCGCTCGACAAAAGACCCAGTACTTC.

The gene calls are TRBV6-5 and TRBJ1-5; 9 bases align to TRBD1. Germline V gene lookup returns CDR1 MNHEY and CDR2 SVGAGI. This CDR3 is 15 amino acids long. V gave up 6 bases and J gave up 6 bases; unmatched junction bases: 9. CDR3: CASRYNRGQGQPQHF. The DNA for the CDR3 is TGTGCCAGCAGGTACAACAGGGGGCAAGGTCAGCCCCAGCATTTT.

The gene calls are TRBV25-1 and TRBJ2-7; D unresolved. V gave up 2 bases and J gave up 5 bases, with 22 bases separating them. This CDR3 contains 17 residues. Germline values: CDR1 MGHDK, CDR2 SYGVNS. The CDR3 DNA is TGTGCCAGCAGTGAAGCGGTCGGACGCGGACCCGCCCACGAGCAGTACTTC. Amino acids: CASSEAVGRGPAHEQYF.

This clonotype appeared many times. The CDR3 here is CSARGRVDNQPQHF. CDR3 bases: TGCAGTGCTAGAGGGAGGGTGGACAATCAGCCCCAGCATTTT. The V gene is TRBV20-1, the J gene TRBJ1-5; D remains unclear. Germline lookup yields CDR1 DFQATT and CDR2 SNEGSKA (reference sequence). Trimming left V 1 base short and J 3 bases short, with 10 bases between. There are 14 residues in the CDR3.

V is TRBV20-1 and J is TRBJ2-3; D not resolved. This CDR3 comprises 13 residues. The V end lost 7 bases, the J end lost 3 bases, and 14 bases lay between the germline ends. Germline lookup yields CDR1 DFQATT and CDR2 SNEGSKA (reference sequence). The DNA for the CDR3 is TGCAGTGGTGTGAAAGCGCCGACAGATACGCAGTATTTT. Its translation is CSGVKAPTDTQYF.

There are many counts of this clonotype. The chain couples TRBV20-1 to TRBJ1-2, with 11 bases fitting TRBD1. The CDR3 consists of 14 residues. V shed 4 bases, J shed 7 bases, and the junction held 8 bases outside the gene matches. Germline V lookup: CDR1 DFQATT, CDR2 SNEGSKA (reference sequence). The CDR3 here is CSAIGQGAIFGYTF. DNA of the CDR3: TGCAGTGCTATAGGACAGGGGGCGATTTTTGGCTACACCTTC.

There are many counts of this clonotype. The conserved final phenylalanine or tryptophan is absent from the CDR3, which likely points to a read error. The CDR3 region has the DNA TGTGCCAGCAGCCGGGGCGGACAGGGGCACGAGCAGTACTCC. Encoded protein: CASSRGGQGHEQYS. This chain connects TRBV7-3 to TRBJ2-7, with 9 bases lining up with TRBD1. The germline gives CDR1 SGHTA, CDR2 FQGTGA. V shed 5 bases, J shed 5 bases, and the junction held 7 bases outside the gene matches. This CDR3 contains 14 residues.

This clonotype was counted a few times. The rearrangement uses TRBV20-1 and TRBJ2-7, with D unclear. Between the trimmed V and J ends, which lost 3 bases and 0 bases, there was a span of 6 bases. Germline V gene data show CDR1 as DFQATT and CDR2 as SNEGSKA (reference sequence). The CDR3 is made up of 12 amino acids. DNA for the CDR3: TGCAGTGCTAGTTCAGGCTCCTACGAGCAGTACTTC. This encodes CSASSGSYEQYF.

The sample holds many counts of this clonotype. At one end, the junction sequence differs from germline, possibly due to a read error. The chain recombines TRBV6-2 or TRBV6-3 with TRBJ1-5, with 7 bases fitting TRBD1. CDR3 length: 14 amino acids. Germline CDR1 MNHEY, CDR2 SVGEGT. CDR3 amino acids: CASRDGTVNRPQHF. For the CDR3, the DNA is TGTGCCAGCAGAGACGGGACAGTCAATCGGCCCCAGCATTTT.

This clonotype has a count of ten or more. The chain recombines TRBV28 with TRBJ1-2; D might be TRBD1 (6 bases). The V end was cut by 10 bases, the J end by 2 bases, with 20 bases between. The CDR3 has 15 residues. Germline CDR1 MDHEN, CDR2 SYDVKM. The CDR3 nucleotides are TGTGCCATAGACAGGCTACAAACTGAGAACTATGGCTACACCTTC. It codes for CAIDRLQTENYGYTF.

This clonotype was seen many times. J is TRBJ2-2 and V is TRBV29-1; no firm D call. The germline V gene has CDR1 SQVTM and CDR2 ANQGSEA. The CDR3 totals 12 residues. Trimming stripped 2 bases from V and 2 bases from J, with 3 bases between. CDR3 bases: TGCAGCGTTGAAAAAAACACCGGGGAGCTGTTTTTT. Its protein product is CSVEKNTGELFF.